This TCR beta chain was captured in a study of T cell responses to AZD1222 COVID-19 vaccine (dated by TCRdb to about 2021). A note on the overall study: A total of 230 to 250 trial participants underwent TCR sequencing, of whom about 200 received two doses of AZD1222 and some 25 received two doses of the MenACWY control vaccine. Trial participants were enrolled into age subgroups of 18-55, 56-69 and 70-plus years, which contained approximately 150, 28 and 58 TCR-sequenced participants, respectively.

Counted from cysteine to phenylalanine, this CDR3 has 13 amino acids. The retained sequence is limited to the CDR3, 39 bases, with the frame set at the first base. Trimming at the junction amounts to 10 bases on V and 2 bases on J, and the germline ends lie 14 bases apart. Based on the germline V gene, the CDR1 and CDR2 sequences are ENHRY and SYGVKD. About this clone itself: The antigen it recognizes is unknown. Base qualities are missing; no much larger clone stands one base away.

The CDR3 regions of human TCRbeta chains were analyzed by immunosequencing. The original methods were these. Repertoire TCRs were checked for matches against a reference library of SARS-CoV-2-specific TCRs that had been generated using the MIRA antigen-specificity platform. Breadth meant the fraction of unique TCRs that were SARS-CoV-2-associated, whereas depth meant the fraction of total T cells that were SARS-CoV-2-associated. Using the MIRA data, each spike-specific TCR was assigned both to the spike region to which the TCR was reactive and to a CD4 or CD8 class. Log10-transformed breadth and depth values were compared by one-way ANOVA with Sidak's multiple comparisons tests. Drawn from immuneACCESS, this table holds only the in-frame rearrangements with V and J called that TCRdb kept. Clones are partly lost; checked studies trace under half to an unresolved V gene and leave the rest unexplained. From that table come the V and J calls and clone size; the DNA was used to work out D and trimming. The sample data list about 150,000 clones, and roughly 90% of these were observed just once. In total, the top ten clones hold about 3.3% of the sample.

Study-wide findings and limitations: In the small 56-69-year group, the increase in depth fell short of significance, most likely because of low power. After two AZD1222 doses, both the breadth and the depth of spike-specific TCRs were significantly higher than at day 0 and than in MenACWY recipients. Conclusions about previously exposed vaccinees are limited, since just six or seven AZD1222 recipients were seropositive for SARS-CoV-2 at baseline. Because no samples from the day 14 peak response were available, repertoires could be characterized only after the peak T cell response. The whole spike protein was spanned by vaccine-associated CD4 TCRs, and dominant responses were seen in regions 160-218 and 743-854. Participants were mostly white British and included more females than males, and it was suggested by the authors that clonal diversity may have been underestimated. Nearly half of unique spike-specific TCRs reportedly recognized epitopes outside regions mutated in the B.1.351 and B.1.1.7 variants.

Taken with the paper, the label for time point translates to: about 28 days (+/-7) after the second vaccine dose. Because spike-specific TCR depth and breadth did not differ between the two schedules, AZD1222 recipients who got a second dose at roughly 4 weeks were pooled with those who got a second dose at roughly 12 weeks. Samples from vaccinated people were obtained from the UK trials COV001 and COV002, which included a single-blind randomized controlled phase 2/3 trial of AZD1222 (ChAdOx1 nCoV-19) in healthy adults. Trial participant PBMC samples were collected at day 0 and day 28 after the second dose for TCRbeta chain sequencing.

Material: peripheral blood, obtained 28 days after the second AZD1222 dose. The receptor's source is an adult who received the AZD1222 COVID-19 vaccine. The sequence joins TRBV10-3 to TRBJ1-1; TRBD1 is a possible D gene, resting on 5 matching bases. CDR3 reads: CATLGAPNTEAFF. The bases read TGTGCCACCCTCGGGGCACCTAACACTGAAGCTTTCTTT.